This TCR beta chain was found in a study of STAT5B mutations in CD4+ large granular lymphocyte leukemia. Libraries were prepared by immunoSEQ multiplex PCR; TCRdb keeps only in-frame clonotypes and omits some of them. The profile covers around 30,000 clones, with approximately 69% appearing a single time and roughly 1% taken by the ten largest. The CDR3 spans 16 residues. V was clipped by 9 bases and J by 4 bases, with 22 bases between them. Germline CDR1 MNHNY, CDR2 SVGAGI (reference sequence). The sequence derives from a human donor in good health. Sequences were obtained from CD4+ T cells from blood buffy coats. The gene calls are TRBV6-6 and TRBJ1-3, with a possible D match to TRBD1 (5 bases). The CDR3 sequence is CARLPGTRLLGNTIYF. The CDR3 nucleotides are TGTGCCAGACTACCCGGGACGCGGCTGTTGGGAAACACCATATATTTT.